This is a list of T cell receptor beta chains from one sample in a study of blood T cell repertoires in COVID-19. Profiled with immunoSEQ multiplex PCR; TCRdb holds only in-frame clones, not every one. The data show about 290,000 clones, about 85% seen once. Sequencing was performed on peripheral blood. These receptors all come from a woman in her forties or fifties with active or convalescent COVID-19. Both conserved end residues are part of each CDR3. A D gene is named only where the DNA matches it firmly. Clone size, where shown, is once, few, many, or a class for clones that have expanded.

. TRBJ2-7 TRBV2 TRBD2 CASRRTSGGYEQYF TGTGCCAGCAGGAGGACTAGCGGGGGCTACGAGCAGTACTTC
few TRBJ1-4 TRBV4-2 TRBD1 CASSQDAGGERDSLFF TGTGCCAGCAGCCAAGATGCGGGGGGCGAGAGGGACAGCCTATTTTTT
. TRBJ1-1 TRBV29-1 . CSVDTTNTEAFF TGCAGCGTTGACACAACGAACACTGAAGCTTTCTTT
. TRBJ1-3 TRBV2 TRBD1 CASSLQDRAGNTIYF TGTGCCAGCAGTCTGCAAGACAGGGCTGGAAACACCATATATTTT
. TRBJ1-5 TRBV5-6 . CASSLERDGPQHF TGTGCCAGCAGCTTGGAGCGTGATGGGCCCCAGCATTTT
. TRBJ2-5 TRBV11-2 TRBD2 CASSRAGGSVETQYF TGTGCCAGCAGCCGAGCGGGAGGATCAGTGGAGACCCAGTACTTC
. TRBJ2-7 TRBV29-1 . CSVRQGPEQYF TGCAGCGTTCGTCAGGGGCCCGAGCAGTACTTC
. TRBJ1-2 TRBV3-1/TRBV3-2 . CASSQKHVNYGYTF TGTGCCAGCAGCCAAAAACATGTTAACTATGGCTACACCTTC
. TRBJ2-1 TRBV6-1 . CASSEGLASDEQFF TGTGCCAGCAGTGAGGGCCTAGCGAGCGATGAGCAGTTCTTC
. TRBJ2-1 TRBV19 TRBD2 CASSMISGAYNEQFF TGTGCCAGTAGTATGATTAGCGGGGCCTACAATGAGCAGTTCTTC
. TRBJ1-1 TRBV2 TRBD1 CASSDPGQGRGTEAFF TGTGCCAGCAGCGACCCGGGACAGGGAAGGGGCACTGAAGCTTTCTTT
few TRBJ1-6 TRBV10-3 . CAMHPELNSPLHF TGTGCCATGCACCCCGAGTTGAATTCACCCCTCCACTTT
. TRBJ1-3 TRBV10-3 . CAISDEVLSGNTIYF TGTGCCATCAGTGATGAGGTTCTCTCTGGAAACACCATATATTTT
. TRBJ2-2 TRBV5-4 . CASSLAYTGELFF TGTGCCAGCAGCTTGGCTTACACCGGGGAGCTGTTTTTT
. TRBJ1-2 TRBV7-2 TRBD1 CASSLVQGDGYTF TGTGCCAGCAGCTTAGTCCAGGGGGATGGCTACACCTTC
. TRBJ1-1 TRBV14 TRBD1 CASSQRTGANTEAFF TGTGCCAGCAGCCAACGGACAGGGGCGAACACTGAAGCTTTCTTT
. TRBJ2-7 TRBV18 TRBD2 CASSGTSGGAYEQYF TGTGCCAGCTCGGGGACTAGCGGGGGGGCCTACGAGCAGTACTTC
. TRBJ1-3 TRBV6-1 . CASSEVIRSGNTIYF TGTGCCAGCAGTGAAGTTATCCGCTCTGGAAACACCATATATTTT
. TRBJ1-2 TRBV27 TRBD1 CASSRDRGRGYTF TGTGCCAGCAGTAGGGACAGGGGGCGAGGCTACACCTTC
. TRBJ2-1 TRBV9 TRBD2 CASSVGIGRAESEQFF TGTGCCAGCAGCGTAGGAATCGGGAGGGCCGAAAGTGAGCAGTTCTTC
. TRBJ1-6 TRBV27 . CASSQGQGLSLHF TGTGCCAGCAGTCAAGGACAAGGGCTGTCCCTCCACTTT
. TRBJ2-1 TRBV30 TRBD2 CAWTMGRWTSGRSGNEQFF TGTGCCTGGACGATGGGGCGCTGGACTAGCGGGAGGAGCGGCAATGAGCAGTTCTTC
once TRBJ1-2 TRBV29-1 . CSVDDIWETGNYGYTF TGCAGCGTTGATGACATATGGGAAACGGGAAACTATGGCTACACCTTC
. TRBJ1-4 TRBV7-8 TRBD1 CASTADRGLQKLFF TGTGCCAGCACCGCGGACAGGGGGCTACAAAAACTGTTTTTT
. TRBJ1-2 TRBV21-1 . CASSEETIDNYGYTF TGTGCCAGCAGCGAGGAAACGATAGACAACTATGGCTACACCTTC
. TRBJ2-7 TRBV28 TRBD1 CASSPTGTGSYEQYF TGTGCCAGCAGTCCGACCGGGACAGGCTCCTACGAGCAGTACTTC
. TRBJ2-7 TRBV5-1 . CASSLSAGRTGEQYF TGCGCCAGCAGCTTGAGTGCGGGGAGAACAGGAGAGCAGTACTTC
few TRBJ2-7 TRBV7-9 . CASSSPKGSKYEQYF TGTGCCAGCAGCTCCCCCAAAGGGAGCAAATACGAGCAGTACTTC
. TRBJ2-7 TRBV6-6 TRBD2 CASSYTAGGRYEQYF TGTGCCAGCAGTTACACAGCGGGAGGTAGGTACGAGCAGTACTTC
. TRBJ1-6 TRBV2 TRBD1 CASSRRQGDNSPLHF TGTGCCAGCAGTCGCCGGCAGGGGGATAATTCACCCCTCCACTTT
. TRBJ1-5 TRBV6-5 . CASRTASNQPQHF TGTGCCAGCAGGACAGCTAGCAATCAGCCCCAGCATTTT
. TRBJ1-1 TRBV5-1 TRBD1 CASSPSGQPRAFF TGCGCCAGCAGCCCCTCGGGACAGCCGAGAGCTTTCTTT
. TRBJ1-2 TRBV15 . CATSRDELANYGYTF TGTGCCACCAGCAGAGACGAGTTAGCTAACTATGGCTACACCTTC
few TRBJ2-7 TRBV1 . CTSSQPRDSFNDYEQYF TGCACCAGCAGCCAACCCCGGGACTCCTTTAACGACTACGAGCAGTACTTC
. TRBJ2-5 TRBV11-2 TRBD2 CASSLASLAGVGAETQYF TGTGCCAGCAGCTTAGCTTCACTAGCGGGAGTTGGGGCAGAGACCCAGTACTTC
few TRBJ2-5 TRBV7-6 TRBD2 CASSWGSGRGETQYF TGTGCCAGCAGCTGGGGGAGCGGGAGAGGGGAGACCCAGTACTTC
. TRBJ1-1 TRBV19 . CASSTGTPPEAFF TGTGCCAGTAGTACGGGGACTCCCCCCGAAGCTTTCTTT
once TRBJ1-4 TRBV28 . CASSQQASNEKLFF TGTGCCAGCAGTCAACAGGCCTCTAATGAAAAACTGTTTTTT
. TRBJ2-1 TRBV2 . CASSAQGRYNEQFF TGTGCCAGCAGTGCACAGGGACGATACAATGAGCAGTTCTTC
. TRBJ1-5 TRBV30 TRBD1 CAWSVGGIEQPQHF TGTGCCTGGAGTGTAGGGGGCATCGAACAGCCCCAGCATTTT
. TRBJ1-1 TRBV14 . CASSGRGVGITEAFF TGTGCCAGCAGTGGCCGGGGAGTAGGGATCACTGAAGCTTTCTTT
. TRBJ2-7 TRBV10-3 TRBD1 CAISGRGHLDEQYF TGTGCCATCAGTGGTAGGGGGCACCTTGACGAGCAGTACTTC
. TRBJ1-2 TRBV29-1 TRBD1 CSVPKSGTGFGYTF TGCAGCGTCCCCAAATCCGGGACAGGGTTTGGCTACACCTTC
. TRBJ2-7 TRBV10-2 . CASSDREKDYEQYF TGCGCCAGCAGTGACCGGGAGAAGGACTACGAGCAGTACTTC
few TRBJ1-1 TRBV6-5 . CASSYSAGVNTEAFF TGTGCCAGCAGTTACTCTGCGGGGGTGAACACTGAAGCTTTCTTT
. TRBJ1-4 TRBV15 TRBD1 CATSGDRGRSEKLFF TGTGCCACCAGCGGCGACAGGGGCAGGAGTGAAAAACTGTTTTTT
. TRBJ1-1 TRBV5-1 TRBD1 CASSLAGGGVEQAFF TGCGCCAGCAGCTTGGCCGGAGGGGGCGTTGAACAGGCTTTCTTT
. TRBJ1-1 TRBV5-4 TRBD1 CASSPNRGITEAFF TGTGCCAGCAGCCCGAACAGGGGCATCACTGAAGCTTTCTTT
. TRBJ1-2 TRBV5-1 TRBD1 CASSVGTANYGYTF TGCGCCAGCAGCGTTGGGACAGCTAACTATGGCTACACCTTC
. TRBJ2-7 TRBV3-1/TRBV3-2 TRBD2 CASSPLERESNEQYF TGTGCCAGCAGCCCCCTGGAGCGGGAGTCAAACGAGCAGTACTTC
. TRBJ2-1 TRBV9 . CASSVDPRGSDNEQFF TGTGCCAGCAGCGTAGATCCTCGAGGGAGTGACAATGAGCAGTTCTTC
. TRBJ2-2 TRBV7-6 TRBD1 CASSAPRTGIGELFF TGTGCCAGCAGCGCCCCCCGGACAGGGATCGGGGAGCTGTTTTTT
. TRBJ1-4 TRBV5-1 TRBD1 CASSLAGTENEKLFF TGCGCCAGCAGCTTGGCTGGGACAGAGAATGAAAAACTGTTTTTT